This TCR beta chain was sequenced for a study of cytomegalovirus exposure and HLA in healthy donors. A single count supports this clone. Amplification used 60 Vbeta primers and 13 Jbeta primers. The assay was immunoSEQ multiplex PCR, and TCRdb's table has in-frame clones only and misses some. The repertoire includes roughly 130,000 clones, approximately 80% of them detected once, and more than 1.5% sits in the top ten. Germline V gives CDR1 KGHSH, CDR2 LQKENI. The CDR3 totals 14 residues. Trimming left V 2 bases short and J 3 bases short, with 11 bases between. The origin of this receptor is a man younger than 35 in good health and CMV-seronegative. Sequencing was carried out using PBMCs. J is TRBJ2-7 and V is TRBV18; D may be TRBD1 (5 bases). CDR3 sequence: CASSPAGSGYEQYF. The DNA of the CDR3 is TGTGCCAGCTCACCAGCAGGGTCAGGCTACGAGCAGTACTTC.